The rows below give T cell receptor beta chains drawn from one sample of a study of T cell responses to AZD1222 COVID-19 vaccine. The repertoire was sequenced with immunoSEQ multiplex PCR; TCRdb's copy has only in-frame clones and lacks some. The table has about 98,000 clones, more than 70% seen once. The specimen comprised peripheral blood, sampled on day 0 of AZD1222 vaccination. These receptor sequences come from an adult in good health. Each CDR3 is given with its conserved first and last residue. The D gene is left open where the match is weak. The size of a clone is reported for some rows only, either as once, few or many, or as a class for expanded clones.

NA	14	NA	TRBV18	TRBJ1-2	CASSPDRANYGYTF	TGTGCCAGCTCACCCGACAGAGCTAACTATGGCTACACCTTC
NA	14	NA	TRBV7-9	TRBJ1-2	CASSSFPGPGWYTF	TGTGCCAGCAGCTCATTCCCGGGCCCAGGCTGGTACACCTTC
TRBD1	15	NA	TRBV28	TRBJ1-5	CASSSGGAGNQPQHF	TGTGCCAGCAGTTCAGGGGGCGCGGGCAATCAGCCCCAGCATTTT
TRBD2	17	few	TRBV24-1	TRBJ2-5	CATSDPNTSGSQETQYF	TGTGCCACCAGTGATCCAAATACTAGCGGGAGTCAGGAGACCCAGTACTTC
NA	16	NA	TRBV19	TRBJ2-5	CASSIVGRQSKETQYF	TGTGCCAGTAGTATAGTTGGTAGACAGTCTAAAGAGACCCAGTACTTC
TRBD1	18	NA	TRBV11-2	TRBJ1-6	CASSLPPGQGSYNSPLHF	TGTGCCAGCAGCTTACCTCCGGGACAGGGTTCCTATAATTCACCCCTCCACTTT
TRBD2	18	NA	TRBV24-1	TRBJ2-3	CATSDFSTSVKDTDTQYF	TGTGCCACCAGTGATTTTTCGACTAGCGTAAAAGACACAGATACGCAGTATTTT
NA	13	NA	TRBV4-1	TRBJ1-2	CASSQSGLYGYTF	TGCGCCAGCAGCCAGTCAGGGCTCTATGGCTACACCTTC
NA	13	NA	TRBV5-1	TRBJ1-6	CASSNRDNSPLHF	TGCGCCAGCAGCAACAGGGATAATTCACCCCTCCACTTT
NA	15	NA	TRBV19	TRBJ2-1	CASSPFGGPYNEQFF	TGTGCCAGTAGTCCATTCGGGGGCCCCTACAATGAGCAGTTCTTC
NA	14	few	TRBV6-6	TRBJ2-1	CASRTVTSYNEQFF	TGTGCCAGCAGAACCGTTACCTCCTACAATGAGCAGTTCTTC
TRBD1	15	NA	TRBV9	TRBJ1-3	CASSAGGISGNTIYF	TGTGCCAGCAGCGCAGGGGGGATCTCTGGAAACACCATATATTTT
NA	16	NA	TRBV11-3	TRBJ1-6	CASSLDSGQFNSPLHF	TGTGCCAGCAGCTTAGATTCCGGACAGTTTAATTCACCCCTCCACTTT
NA	15	NA	TRBV5-8	TRBJ1-1	CASSLAPGVNTEAFF	TGTGCCAGCAGCTTGGCCCCAGGGGTGAACACTGAAGCTTTCTTT
TRBD1	11	once	TRBV20-1	TRBJ1-2	CRPGGAGGYTF	TGCAGGCCAGGGGGCGCGGGGGGCTACACCTTC
NA	12	NA	TRBV5-4	TRBJ1-1	CASRDGNTEAFF	TGTGCCAGCAGGGACGGGAACACTGAAGCTTTCTTT
NA	17	few	TRBV19	TRBJ2-1	CASSIGYVGVYGDEQFF	TGTGCCAGTAGTATTGGATACGTCGGGGTGTATGGAGATGAGCAGTTCTTC
NA	17	NA	TRBV6-2/TRBV6-3	TRBJ1-2	CASSSRSGLAANYGYTF	TGTGCCAGCAGTAGTCGGTCCGGGCTGGCGGCTAACTATGGCTACACCTTC
NA	13	NA	TRBV7-2	TRBJ2-3	CASSPPATDTQYF	TGTGCCAGCAGCCCACCGGCCACAGATACGCAGTATTTT
TRBD2	19	few	TRBV7-8	TRBJ2-3	CASSLVAGALIWSTDTQYF	TGTGCCAGCAGCTTAGTTGCGGGAGCCCTTATATGGAGCACAGATACGCAGTATTTT
NA	16	NA	TRBV6-5	TRBJ1-4	CASSSYLSVKNEKLFF	TGTGCCAGCAGTTCCTATCTCAGTGTGAAGAATGAAAAACTGTTTTTT
NA	11	once	TRBV12-3/TRBV12-4	TRBJ1-2	CASSRGGSSAF	TGTGCCAGCAGTCGAGGAGGGAGCAGTGCCTTC
NA	20	NA	TRBV27	TRBJ2-1	CASSYYRPLRGRGIYNEQFF	TGTGCCAGCAGTTATTATAGGCCCCTACGTGGGCGGGGAATCTACAATGAGCAGTTCTTC
TRBD2	15	NA	TRBV5-1	TRBJ2-1	CASSLSGIGGNEQFF	TGCGCCAGCAGCTTAAGCGGGATTGGGGGCAATGAGCAGTTCTTC
NA	15	NA	TRBV5-1	TRBJ1-2	CASMSGMIANYGYTF	TGCGCCAGCATGTCCGGCATGATCGCTAACTATGGCTACACCTTC
TRBD2	16	NA	TRBV5-4	TRBJ2-5	CASSGGLAGDRETQYF	TGTGCCAGCAGCGGGGGACTAGCGGGGGACCGAGAGACCCAGTACTTC
NA	18	NA	TRBV15	TRBJ2-1	CATSSRRGVKEIFSGQFF	TGTGCCACCAGCTCCCGGCGAGGGGTGAAAGAAATATTCAGCGGGCAGTTCTTC
NA	12	once	TRBV5-4	TRBJ2-5	CASSGSAETQYF	TGTGCCAGCAGCGGGAGTGCGGAGACCCAGTACTTC
TRBD2	17	few	TRBV19	TRBJ2-1	CASSRSGSLSPYNEQFF	TGTGCCAGTAGTAGAAGCGGGAGTCTTTCCCCGTACAATGAGCAGTTCTTC
TRBD1	13	few	TRBV4-2	TRBJ2-1	CASSQGLGGEQFF	TGTGCCAGCAGCCAAGGCCTAGGGGGCGAGCAGTTCTTC
NA	13	NA	TRBV10-1	TRBJ2-1	CASSESGVSEQFF	TGCGCCAGCAGTGAGTCCGGGGTTAGCGAGCAGTTCTTC
NA	11	NA	TRBV5-8	TRBJ1-2	CASSRDYGYTF	TGTGCCAGCAGCCGTGACTATGGCTACACCTTC
NA	15	NA	TRBV9	TRBJ1-3	CASSAETGSGNTIYF	TGTGCCAGCAGCGCCGAGACAGGTTCTGGAAACACCATATATTTT
TRBD1	14	NA	TRBV28	TRBJ2-1	CASSLTGTADEQFF	TGTGCCAGCAGTCTCACCGGGACAGCGGATGAGCAGTTCTTC
TRBD1	15	NA	TRBV29-1	TRBJ2-7	CSVARGDRGFHEQYF	TGCAGCGTCGCCAGAGGGGACAGGGGATTCCACGAGCAGTACTTC
NA	12	NA	TRBV28	TRBJ1-2	CATDSSSYGYTF	TGTGCCACCGACAGTTCCTCCTATGGCTACACCTTC
NA	12	NA	TRBV28	TRBJ2-7	CATTRMGYEQYF	TGTGCCACTACCAGGATGGGCTACGAGCAGTACTTC
TRBD1	16	few	TRBV10-3	TRBJ1-5	CAISGTGTGGDQPQHF	TGTGCCATCAGTGGGACCGGGACAGGGGGGGATCAGCCCCAGCATTTT
TRBD2	16	NA	TRBV9	TRBJ2-1	CASSPQSGRYHNEQFF	TGTGCCAGCAGCCCTCAGAGCGGGAGATATCACAATGAGCAGTTCTTC
TRBD2	17	NA	TRBV20-1	TRBJ2-1	CSASSRVRGSSYNEQFF	TGCAGTGCTAGTTCGCGGGTTCGCGGGAGCTCCTACAATGAGCAGTTCTTC
NA	15	NA	TRBV27	TRBJ2-1	CASRVSPSSYNEQFF	TGTGCCAGCAGAGTTAGCCCAAGCTCCTACAATGAGCAGTTCTTC
NA	13	NA	TRBV6-2/TRBV6-3	TRBJ1-2	CASSSMGPYGYTF	TGTGCCAGCAGTTCGATGGGGCCTTATGGCTACACCTTC
NA	15	NA	TRBV24-1	TRBJ2-1	CATSETPPGFNEQFF	TGTGCCACCAGTGAGACGCCCCCGGGGTTTAATGAGCAGTTCTTC
NA	15	few	TRBV2	TRBJ1-1	CASSENGQRNTEAFF	TGTGCCAGCAGTGAAAACGGCCAGCGGAACACTGAAGCTTTCTTT
NA	14	NA	TRBV5-1	TRBJ2-3	CASRGVTSMDTQYF	TGCGCCAGCAGAGGGGTCACAAGTATGGATACGCAGTATTTT
NA	13	NA	TRBV6-4	TRBJ1-1	CASSRTGNTEAFF	TGTGCCAGCAGCAGAACAGGGAACACTGAAGCTTTCTTT
NA	14	NA	TRBV6-5	TRBJ1-2	CASVRAYGNYGYTF	TGTGCCAGCGTGCGGGCGTACGGTAACTATGGCTACACCTTC
NA	13	NA	TRBV5-8	TRBJ1-5	CASSPGTSQPQHF	TGTGCCAGCAGCCCAGGGACAAGTCAGCCCCAGCATTTT